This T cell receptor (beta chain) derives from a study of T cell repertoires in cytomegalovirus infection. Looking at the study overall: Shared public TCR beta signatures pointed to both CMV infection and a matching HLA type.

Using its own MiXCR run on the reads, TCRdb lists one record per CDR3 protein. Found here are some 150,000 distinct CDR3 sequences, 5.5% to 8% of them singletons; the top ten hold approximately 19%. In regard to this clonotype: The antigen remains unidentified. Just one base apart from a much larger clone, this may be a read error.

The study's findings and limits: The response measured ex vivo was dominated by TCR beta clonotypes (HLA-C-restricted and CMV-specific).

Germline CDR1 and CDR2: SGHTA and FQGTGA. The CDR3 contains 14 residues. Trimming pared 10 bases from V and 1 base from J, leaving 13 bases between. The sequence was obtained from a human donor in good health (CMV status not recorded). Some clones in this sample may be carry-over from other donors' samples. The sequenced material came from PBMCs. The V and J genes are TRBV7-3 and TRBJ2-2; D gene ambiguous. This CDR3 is CANSPLRNTGELFF. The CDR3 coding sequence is TGTGCCAACAGTCCCCTGAGGAACACCGGGGAGCTGTTTTTT.